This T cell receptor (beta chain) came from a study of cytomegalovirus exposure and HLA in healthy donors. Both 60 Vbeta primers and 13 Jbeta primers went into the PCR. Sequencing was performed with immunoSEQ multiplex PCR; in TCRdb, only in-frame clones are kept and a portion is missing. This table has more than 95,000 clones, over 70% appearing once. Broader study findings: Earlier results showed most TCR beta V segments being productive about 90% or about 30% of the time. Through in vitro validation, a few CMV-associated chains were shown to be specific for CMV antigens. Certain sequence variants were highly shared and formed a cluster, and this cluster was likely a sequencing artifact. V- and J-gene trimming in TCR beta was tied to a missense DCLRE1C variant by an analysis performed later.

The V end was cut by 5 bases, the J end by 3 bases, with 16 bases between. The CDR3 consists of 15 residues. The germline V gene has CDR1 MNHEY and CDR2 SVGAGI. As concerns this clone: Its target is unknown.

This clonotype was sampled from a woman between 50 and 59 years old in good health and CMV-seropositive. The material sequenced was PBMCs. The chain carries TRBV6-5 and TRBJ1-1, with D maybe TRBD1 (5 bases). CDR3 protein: CASSPSRGLDTEAFF. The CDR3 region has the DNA TGTGCCAGCAGTCCTTCTAGGGGTTTGGACACTGAAGCTTTCTTT.